Detailed here is one T cell receptor (beta chain). Its antigen is unknown. Trimming cost V 1 base and J 4 bases; bases outside gene matches: 11. Germline V gene lookup returns CDR1 SEHNR and CDR2 FQNEAQ (reference sequence). The CDR3 runs to 17 residues. Using immunoSEQ multiplex PCR, the repertoire was profiled, and TCRdb retains in-frame clones only, with some absent. The data hold about 66,000 clones, with about 90% observed a single time. This entry comes from a study of T cell responses to AZD1222 COVID-19 vaccine. Study summary: Pooling of second doses given at about 4 or about 12 weeks was done.

Points from the study as a whole: Spike-specific TCR depth and breadth grew after two AZD1222 doses. Close to half of spike-specific TCRs reportedly recognize unmutated variant regions.

The material was peripheral blood, obtained on day 0 of AZD1222 vaccination. This rearrangement joins TRBV7-9 to TRBJ1-2; 8 positions match TRBD1. This TCR was recovered from an adult in good health. The CDR3 loop reads CASSLGGQGSVVYGYTF. CDR3 nucleotides: TGTGCCAGCAGCTTAGGAGGACAGGGAAGCGTTGTCTATGGCTACACCTTC.